These 8 T cell receptor beta chains were sequenced from one sample in a study of blood T cell repertoires in COVID-19. Using immunoSEQ multiplex PCR, the repertoire was profiled, and TCRdb retains in-frame clones only, with some absent. The data hold under 300,000 clones, with approximately 91% observed a single time. Sequencing was done on a sample of peripheral blood. The receptors stem from a woman under 40 with acute or convalescent COVID-19.

The chain has TRBV5-6 and TRBJ2-7; possible D gene TRBD2, 6 bases. Germline V CDR1 and CDR2: SGHDT, YYEEEE. There are 12 residues in the CDR3. Trimming cost V 2 bases and J 7 bases, with 10 bases left between them. The CDR3 DNA follows: TGTGCCAGCAGCTTATTACGGGGGGAGCAGTACTTC. Translation gives CASSLLRGEQYF.

The chain has TRBV25-1 and TRBJ1-2, with 9 positions matching TRBD1. This CDR3 has 14 amino acids. The germline V gene encodes CDR1 MGHDK and CDR2 SYGVNS. J was trimmed by 8 bases and V by 6 bases; bases with no gene match: 10. The CDR3 loop is CASSPIGQGTGYTF. The DNA for the CDR3 is TGTGCCAGCAGCCCCATTGGACAGGGGACCGGCTACACCTTC.

The chain combines TRBV10-3 with TRBJ2-3; 7 bases fit TRBD2. The CDR3 runs to 14 residues. In germline, CDR1 is ENHRY, CDR2 SYGVKD. CDR3 bases: TGTGCTTTCGGGCCTAGCGGAGCCACAGATACGCAGTATTTT. Translation gives CAFGPSGATDTQYF.

The chain employs TRBV2 and TRBJ2-1, with 10 bases that match TRBD2. Germline assignment: CDR1 SNHLY and CDR2 FYNNEI. V lost 7 bases and J lost 5; bases outside the gene matches: 8. The CDR3 spans 15 residues. Here the CDR3 reads CASMVELAGHNEQFF. The CDR3 DNA is TGTGCCAGCATGGTGGAACTAGCGGGGCACAATGAGCAGTTCTTC. Full variable domain (rest looked up from reference TRBV2 and TRBJ2-1): EPEVTQTPSHQVTQMGQEVILRCVPISNHLYFYWYRQILGQKVEFLVSFYNNEISEKSEIFDDQFSVERPDGSNFTLKIRSTKLEDSAMYFCASMVELAGHNEQFFGPGTRLTVL.

The rearrangement links TRBV7-2 to TRBJ2-7; TRBD2 might be the D (6 bases). CDR1 is SGHTA, CDR2 FQGNSA, per germline. The V end lost 1 base, the J end lost 5 bases, and 12 bases lay between the germline ends. The CDR3 has 14 amino acids. CDR3 residues: CASSLGAGRNEQYF. The CDR3 DNA is TGTGCCAGCAGCTTAGGCGCAGGGAGGAACGAGCAGTACTTC.

This clone was seen only once. The chain couples TRBV4-2 to TRBJ1-1, with D uncertain. The CDR3 extends over 15 amino acids. V gave up 0 bases and J gave up 11 bases, with 19 bases separating them. The germline gives CDR1 LGHNA, CDR2 YNFKEQ. CDR3 in amino acids: CASSQDPGGLAPAFF. The DNA for the CDR3 is TGTGCCAGCAGCCAAGATCCGGGAGGGTTGGCCCCGGCTTTCTTT.

The count of this clone is one. V gene TRBV14 combines with J gene TRBJ2-5; the match to TRBD1 covers 8 bases. Per the germline V gene, CDR1 is SGHDN and CDR2 is FVKESK. J lost 5 bases, V lost 0 bases, and 5 bases had no gene match. CDR3 size: 15 residues. The CDR3 DNA reads as TGTGCCAGCAGCCAAGACGGCAGGGGGCACGAGACCCAGTACTTC. Encoded protein: CASSQDGRGHETQYF.

The chain uses TRBV6-2 or TRBV6-3 and TRBJ2-2, with 8 bases fitting TRBD2. V lost 5 bases, J lost 6 bases, and 14 bases stayed unmatched. The CDR3 runs 17 residues. Germline loops: CDR1 MNHEY, CDR2 SVGEGT. The CDR3 DNA reads as TGTGCCAGCAGTAAGGACCCGGGACTAGTTGTGCCCGGGGAGCTGTTTTTT. It translates to CASSKDPGLVVPGELFF.